This T cell receptor (beta chain) stems from a study of blood T cell repertoires in COVID-19. Study-wide context: Material from acute and convalescent COVID-19 was sourced from the United States, Italy and Spain. The analysed material was cDNA or gDNA that came from T cells, B-cell-depleted T cells, or PBMCs.

In the authors' methods: It was from reference gene primer amplification that nucleated cell counts were estimated. The table came from immunoSEQ multiplex PCR; TCRdb's copy has only in-frame clones and leaves some out. That table is the source of V, J and clone size, and D and trimming were worked out from the DNA. The table includes some 110,000 clones, about 82% detected once. The CDR3 has 18 amino acids. CDR1 and CDR2 (germline): MDHEN, SYDVKM. V gave up 1 base and J gave up 10 bases, with 23 bases separating them. The sequenced material came from peripheral blood. This clonotype originated in a human donor in a cohort sampled during active COVID-19. The J gene is TRBJ1-6, the V gene TRBV28, with a weak D call TRBD1 (5 bases). The CDR3 DNA follows: TGTGCCAGCAGTTTATTAGGTATTGGGGCAGGAGTCGTATCACCCCTCCACTTT. It codes for CASSLLGIGAGVVSPLHF.